A single count supports the clone carrying this T cell receptor beta chain. Its specificity is not known. This specimen belongs to a study of lymphopenia after photon versus proton radiotherapy. Whole-study findings and limits: Survival link was tested only in deceased patients; proton benefit remains a possibility.

Generated by immunoSEQ multiplex PCR, the TCRdb table keeps only in-frame clones and is missing some. Of roughly 76,000 clones in the sample, roughly 92% were seen once. The CDR3 is made up of 10 amino acids. The germline V gene encodes CDR1 SQVTM and CDR2 ANQGSEA. The V end was cut by 4 bases, the J end by 5 bases, with 5 bases between. The rearrangement joins TRBV29-1 to TRBJ1-1; D gene unclear. The sample in question was peripheral blood, obtained from a patient treated with photon-based radiotherapy. The receptor comes from a woman in her 40s with cholangiocarcinoma. In DNA, the CDR3 is TGCAGCGTTGGGCAGACTGAAGCTTTCTTT. Translation: CSVGQTEAFF.